Included here is one T cell receptor beta chain sequence, with context. The antigen is unknown. The entry originates in a study of neoadjuvant anti-PD-1 for oral cavity cancer. Study results and limitations: Each response group had just a few patients in TCR analyses. PBMC Gini-index clonality exceeded responders' in non-responders post-nivolumab.

The V gene end was trimmed by 4 bases and the J gene end by 0 bases; junction bases not matched to a gene: 4. CDR1 and CDR2 (germline): SGHNT, YYREEE (reference sequence). This CDR3 contains 16 residues. Time point specified: after neoadjuvant nivolumab, at surgical resection. PBMC libraries mostly used around 500 ng of input genomic DNA, with six replicates per sample. Sequencing was performed with immunoSEQ multiplex PCR; in TCRdb, only in-frame clones are kept and a portion is missing. The table lists tens of thousands of clones, 86% of them singletons, with around 2.7% in the top ten. This sequence originates from a person aged 40 to 85 with oral cavity squamous cell carcinoma. V gene TRBV5-4 combines with J gene TRBJ2-3; 11 positions match TRBD2. Here the sequenced sample was PBMCs, taken after nivolumab (anti-PD-1) treatment. The CDR3 loop reads CASSPGLAESTDTQYF. CDR3 nucleotides: TGTGCCAGCAGCCCGGGACTAGCGGAAAGCACAGATACGCAGTATTTT.